A selection of T cell receptor beta chains follows, all from one sample in a study of T cells in localized non-small cell lung cancer. Assay used: immunoSEQ multiplex PCR; TCRdb lists only in-frame clones, some missing. The sample has some 78,000 clones; approximately 84% are singletons. The source material was peripheral blood, sampled before any cancer treatment. All receptors derive from a man aged 40 to 70 with stage I lung adenocarcinoma. CDR3s include the opening cysteine and the closing phenylalanine or tryptophan. Fields, in order: CDR3 protein, CDR3 length, J gene, V gene.

cdr3_aa: CASSVEANNEQFF; cdr3_length: 13; j_call: TRBJ2-1; v_call: TRBV10-2
cdr3_aa: CASSEMGVSAKNIQYF; cdr3_length: 16; j_call: TRBJ2-4; v_call: TRBV2
cdr3_aa: CASSQDFSRPSRKSYGYTF; cdr3_length: 19; j_call: TRBJ1-2; v_call: TRBV4-1
cdr3_aa: CASRHRDRETQYF; cdr3_length: 13; j_call: TRBJ2-5; v_call: TRBV5-6
cdr3_aa: CASSESGGLAGVSSTDTQYF; cdr3_length: 20; j_call: TRBJ2-3; v_call: TRBV10-2
cdr3_aa: CASSLEGDLYEQYF; cdr3_length: 14; j_call: TRBJ2-7; v_call: TRBV5-1
cdr3_aa: CASSSDRRDYGYTF; cdr3_length: 14; j_call: TRBJ1-2; v_call: TRBV27
cdr3_aa: CSVGTSGRLIGQFF; cdr3_length: 14; j_call: TRBJ2-1; v_call: TRBV29-1
cdr3_aa: CASSVDGRPGGNTIYF; cdr3_length: 16; j_call: TRBJ1-3; v_call: TRBV9
cdr3_aa: CASIGSTVPYEQYF; cdr3_length: 14; j_call: TRBJ2-7; v_call: TRBV28
cdr3_aa: CASSYSASYEQYF; cdr3_length: 13; j_call: TRBJ2-7; v_call: TRBV6-6
cdr3_aa: CASSPLGTGPGNEQFF; cdr3_length: 16; j_call: TRBJ2-1; v_call: TRBV18
cdr3_aa: CASTAISSNNEQFF; cdr3_length: 14; j_call: TRBJ2-1; v_call: TRBV19
cdr3_aa: CASCPGQNTGELFF; cdr3_length: 14; j_call: TRBJ2-2; v_call: TRBV18
cdr3_aa: CAWSTDKTESSNYEQYF; cdr3_length: 17; j_call: TRBJ2-7; v_call: TRBV30
cdr3_aa: CASNMGRETHEQFF; cdr3_length: 14; j_call: TRBJ2-1; v_call: TRBV9
cdr3_aa: CASKDGNQPQHF; cdr3_length: 12; j_call: TRBJ1-5; v_call: TRBV6-1
cdr3_aa: CASSVVPSGHEQYF; cdr3_length: 14; j_call: TRBJ2-7; v_call: TRBV9
cdr3_aa: CASSLGVDTEAFF; cdr3_length: 13; j_call: TRBJ1-1; v_call: TRBV5-4
cdr3_aa: CASSYADRGRNEQYF; cdr3_length: 15; j_call: TRBJ2-7; v_call: TRBV6-6
cdr3_aa: CASSETRSSYEQYF; cdr3_length: 14; j_call: TRBJ2-7; v_call: TRBV4-1
cdr3_aa: CASSYRGAPNEPQHF; cdr3_length: 15; j_call: TRBJ1-5; v_call: TRBV6-5
cdr3_aa: CASSSPGLAGDSSYNEQFF; cdr3_length: 19; j_call: TRBJ2-1; v_call: TRBV7-9
cdr3_aa: CATGFNQPQHF; cdr3_length: 11; j_call: TRBJ1-5; v_call: TRBV6-1
cdr3_aa: CASSLGAGRTEAFF; cdr3_length: 14; j_call: TRBJ1-1; v_call: TRBV28
cdr3_aa: CASSSRHRGSNQPQHF; cdr3_length: 16; j_call: TRBJ1-5; v_call: TRBV19
cdr3_aa: CASSLTSPAYEQYF; cdr3_length: 14; j_call: TRBJ2-7; v_call: TRBV5-1
cdr3_aa: CASSLLPGQGYEQYF; cdr3_length: 15; j_call: TRBJ2-7; v_call: TRBV5-1
cdr3_aa: CASKGATNEQFF; cdr3_length: 12; j_call: TRBJ2-1; v_call: TRBV11-3
cdr3_aa: CASRKREDRYNEQFF; cdr3_length: 15; j_call: TRBJ2-1; v_call: TRBV7-6
cdr3_aa: CASSHGTSGGATDTQYF; cdr3_length: 17; j_call: TRBJ2-3; v_call: TRBV7-2
cdr3_aa: CAWSVLGGNGYTF; cdr3_length: 13; j_call: TRBJ1-2; v_call: TRBV30
cdr3_aa: CASSFQTDYGYTF; cdr3_length: 13; j_call: TRBJ1-2; v_call: TRBV7-2
cdr3_aa: CASSATAEGEKLFF; cdr3_length: 14; j_call: TRBJ1-4; v_call: TRBV25-1
cdr3_aa: CSAQGPDTQYF; cdr3_length: 11; j_call: TRBJ2-3; v_call: TRBV20-1
cdr3_aa: CASSLQDRNTEAFF; cdr3_length: 14; j_call: TRBJ1-1; v_call: TRBV7-9
cdr3_aa: CASSLHFLDEQFF; cdr3_length: 13; j_call: TRBJ2-1; v_call: TRBV6-4
cdr3_aa: CASSPDRAAGYTF; cdr3_length: 13; j_call: TRBJ1-2; v_call: TRBV11-1
cdr3_aa: CASSPGQGSEIYEQYF; cdr3_length: 16; j_call: TRBJ2-7; v_call: TRBV5-1
cdr3_aa: CAPISNRRDRGSGANVLTF; cdr3_length: 19; j_call: TRBJ2-6; v_call: TRBV11-3
cdr3_aa: CASSDDNQPQHF; cdr3_length: 12; j_call: TRBJ1-5; v_call: TRBV2
cdr3_aa: CSVPTSGNEQFF; cdr3_length: 12; j_call: TRBJ2-1; v_call: TRBV29-1
cdr3_aa: CASTSGNMNTEAFF; cdr3_length: 14; j_call: TRBJ1-1; v_call: TRBV5-1
cdr3_aa: CASSSTAGGPGNTIYF; cdr3_length: 16; j_call: TRBJ1-3; v_call: TRBV5-4
cdr3_aa: CASSPFVWSTEAFF; cdr3_length: 14; j_call: TRBJ1-1; v_call: TRBV18
cdr3_aa: CASRRTPSTDTQYF; cdr3_length: 14; j_call: TRBJ2-3; v_call: TRBV5-1
cdr3_aa: CASSSSPGPTYEQYF; cdr3_length: 15; j_call: TRBJ2-7; v_call: TRBV5-1
cdr3_aa: CASSLDFQSNTEAFF; cdr3_length: 15; j_call: TRBJ1-1; v_call: TRBV5-1
cdr3_aa: CASSVALSDGAIYNEQFF; cdr3_length: 18; j_call: TRBJ2-1; v_call: TRBV9
cdr3_aa: CASSDGGLYGYTF; cdr3_length: 13; j_call: TRBJ1-2; v_call: TRBV5-8
cdr3_aa: CASSSNPGGNNEQFF; cdr3_length: 15; j_call: TRBJ2-1; v_call: TRBV5-1
cdr3_aa: CASSQDGGIGESATQYF; cdr3_length: 17; j_call: TRBJ2-3; v_call: TRBV4-2
cdr3_aa: CASSSSGSYNEQFF; cdr3_length: 14; j_call: TRBJ2-1; v_call: TRBV5-8
cdr3_aa: CASSLNRGEPQHF; cdr3_length: 13; j_call: TRBJ1-5; v_call: TRBV27
cdr3_aa: CASSLDRAYEQYF; cdr3_length: 13; j_call: TRBJ2-7; v_call: TRBV7-3
cdr3_aa: CASSGPGQGPEQYF; cdr3_length: 14; j_call: TRBJ2-7; v_call: TRBV9
cdr3_aa: CASSLRQGDSPLHF; cdr3_length: 14; j_call: TRBJ1-6; v_call: TRBV7-6
cdr3_aa: CASSVGVGTQETQYF; cdr3_length: 15; j_call: TRBJ2-5; v_call: TRBV9
cdr3_aa: CASSRGTAGSTDTQYF; cdr3_length: 16; j_call: TRBJ2-3; v_call: TRBV5-4
cdr3_aa: CASSIDGALYSNQPQHF; cdr3_length: 17; j_call: TRBJ1-5; v_call: TRBV19